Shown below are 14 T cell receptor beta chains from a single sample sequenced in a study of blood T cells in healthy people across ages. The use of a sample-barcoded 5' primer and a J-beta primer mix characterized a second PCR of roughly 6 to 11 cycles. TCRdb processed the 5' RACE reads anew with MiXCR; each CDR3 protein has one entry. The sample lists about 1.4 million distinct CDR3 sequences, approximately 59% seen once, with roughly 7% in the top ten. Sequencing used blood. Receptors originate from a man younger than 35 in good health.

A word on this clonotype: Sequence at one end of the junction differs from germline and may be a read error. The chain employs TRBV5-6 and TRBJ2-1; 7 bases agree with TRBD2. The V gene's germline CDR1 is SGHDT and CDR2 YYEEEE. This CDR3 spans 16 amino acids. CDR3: CASNLGGSMMYNEQFF. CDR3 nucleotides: TGTGCCAGCAACTTGGGAGGGAGTATGATGTACAATGAGCAGTTCTTC.

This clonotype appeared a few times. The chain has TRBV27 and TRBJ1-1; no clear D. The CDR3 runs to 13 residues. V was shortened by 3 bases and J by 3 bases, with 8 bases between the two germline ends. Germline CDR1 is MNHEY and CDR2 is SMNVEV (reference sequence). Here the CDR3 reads CASSFGIHTEAFF. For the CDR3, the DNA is TGTGCCAGCAGTTTTGGGATCCACACTGAAGCTTTCTTT.

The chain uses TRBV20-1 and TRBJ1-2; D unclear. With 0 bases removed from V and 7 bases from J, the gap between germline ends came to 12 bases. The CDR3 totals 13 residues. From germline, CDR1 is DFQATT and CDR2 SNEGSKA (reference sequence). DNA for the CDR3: TGCAGTGCTAGAGATAGGCAGATCTCTGGCTACACCTTC. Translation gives CSARDRQISGYTF.

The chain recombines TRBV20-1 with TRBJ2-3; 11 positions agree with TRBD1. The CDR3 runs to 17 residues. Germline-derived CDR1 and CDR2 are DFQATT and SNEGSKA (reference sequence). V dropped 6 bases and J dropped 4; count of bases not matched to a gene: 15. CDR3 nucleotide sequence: TGCAGTGCAAGCGTCGGGGACAGGGGGATGAGGGCAGATACGCAGTATTTT. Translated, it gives CSASVGDRGMRADTQYF.

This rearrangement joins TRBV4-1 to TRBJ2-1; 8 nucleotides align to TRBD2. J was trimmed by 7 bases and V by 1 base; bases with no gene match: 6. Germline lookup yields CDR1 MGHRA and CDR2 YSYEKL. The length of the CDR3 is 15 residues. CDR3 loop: CASSQVRAGENEQFF. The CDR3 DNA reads TGCGCCAGCAGCCAAGTACGAGCGGGGGAGAATGAGCAGTTCTTC.

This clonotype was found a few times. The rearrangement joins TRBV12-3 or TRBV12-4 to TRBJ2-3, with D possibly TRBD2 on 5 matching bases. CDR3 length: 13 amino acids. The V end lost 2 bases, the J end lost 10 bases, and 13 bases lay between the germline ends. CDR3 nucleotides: TGTGCCAGCAGTTTACCTGGGAGCCCGGCGCAGTATTTT. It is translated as CASSLPGSPAQYF.

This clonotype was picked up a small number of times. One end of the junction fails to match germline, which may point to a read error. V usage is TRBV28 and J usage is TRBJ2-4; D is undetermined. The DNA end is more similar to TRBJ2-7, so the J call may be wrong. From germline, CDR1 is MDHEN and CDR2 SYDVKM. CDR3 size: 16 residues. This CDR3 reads CASSLYTYEARYEQYF. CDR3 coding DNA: TGTGCCAGCAGCTTATATACCTACGAAGCGAGATACGAGCAGTACTTC.

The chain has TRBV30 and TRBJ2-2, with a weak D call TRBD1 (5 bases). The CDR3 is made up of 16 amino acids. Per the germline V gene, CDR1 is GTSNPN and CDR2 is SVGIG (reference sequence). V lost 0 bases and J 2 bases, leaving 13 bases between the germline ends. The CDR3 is CAWSVMRQPNTGELFF. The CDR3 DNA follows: TGTGCCTGGAGTGTAATGCGACAGCCAAACACCGGGGAGCTGTTTTTT.

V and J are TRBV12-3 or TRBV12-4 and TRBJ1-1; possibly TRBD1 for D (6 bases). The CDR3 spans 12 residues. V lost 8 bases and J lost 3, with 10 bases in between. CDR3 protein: CASRDTYTEAFF. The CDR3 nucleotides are TGTGCCAGCCGGGACACCTACACTGAAGCTTTCTTT.

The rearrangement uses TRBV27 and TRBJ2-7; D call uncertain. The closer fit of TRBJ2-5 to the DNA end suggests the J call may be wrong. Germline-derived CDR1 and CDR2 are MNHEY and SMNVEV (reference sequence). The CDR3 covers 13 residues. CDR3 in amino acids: CASSYQTRETQYF. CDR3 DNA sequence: TGTGCCAGCAGTTACCAGACCCGAGAGACCCAGTACTTC.

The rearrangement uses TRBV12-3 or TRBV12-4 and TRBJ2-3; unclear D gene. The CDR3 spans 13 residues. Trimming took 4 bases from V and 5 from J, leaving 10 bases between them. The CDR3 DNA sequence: TGTGCCAGCAGTTCGGTGACGGGAGATACGCAGTATTTT. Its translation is CASSSVTGDTQYF.

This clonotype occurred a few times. CDR3 amino acids: CASSFSHVEQFF. In DNA, the CDR3 is TGTGCCAGCAGTTTCTCACATGTTGAGCAGTTCTTC. The chain recombines TRBV12-3 or TRBV12-4 with TRBJ2-1, with D unresolved. The CDR3 runs to 12 residues. Trimming left V 3 bases short and J 9 bases short, with 9 bases between.

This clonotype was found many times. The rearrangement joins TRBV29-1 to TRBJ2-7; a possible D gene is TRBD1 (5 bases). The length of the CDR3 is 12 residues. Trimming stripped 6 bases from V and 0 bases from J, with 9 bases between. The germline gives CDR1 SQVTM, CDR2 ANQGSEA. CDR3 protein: CSVKGASYEQYF. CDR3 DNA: TGCAGCGTAAAAGGGGCCTCCTACGAGCAGTACTTC.

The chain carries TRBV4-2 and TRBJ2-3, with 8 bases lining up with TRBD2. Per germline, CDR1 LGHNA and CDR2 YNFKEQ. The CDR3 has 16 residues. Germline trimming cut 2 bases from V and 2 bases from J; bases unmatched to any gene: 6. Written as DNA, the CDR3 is TGTGCCAGCAGCCAATTCGGGGGGGCCGTCACAGATACGCAGTATTTT. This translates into CASSQFGGAVTDTQYF.